The 10 T cell receptor beta chains given below trace back to one sample, sequenced in a study of blood T cells in healthy people across ages. For the second PCR, which ran for 7 to 11 cycles, a sample-barcoded 5' primer and a J-beta primer mix were used. From the 5' RACE reads, TCRdb called clonotypes with MiXCR, one entry per CDR3 protein. The table has hundreds of thousands of distinct CDR3 sequences, around 43% seen once. Sequenced input: blood. The receptors shown here come from a man aged 80 or over in good health.

This clonotype has just a few counts. The V call is TRBV11-2, the J call TRBJ2-4, with D uncertain. The CDR3 sequence is 15 residues long. Germline loops: CDR1 SGHAT, CDR2 FQNNGV. Trimming removed 2 bases from V and 1 base from J, with 9 bases in between. The CDR3 nucleotides are TGTGCCAGCAGCTTACATAAACGGGCCAAAAACATTCAGTACTTC. Translated, it gives CASSLHKRAKNIQYF.

The chain recombines TRBV4-2 with TRBJ1-1; D gene uncertain. Germline values: CDR1 LGHNA, CDR2 YNFKEQ. This CDR3 has 14 amino acids. V lost 5 bases, J lost 4 bases, and 14 bases lay in between. CDR3 sequence: CASSKGAPGTEAFF. The CDR3 nucleotides read TGTGCCAGCAGCAAAGGAGCCCCCGGCACTGAAGCTTTCTTT.

The chain combines TRBV15 with TRBJ2-5; 11 bases agree with TRBD1. The ends lost 3 bases at V and 4 bases at J; junction bases unmatched: 7. The germline CDR1 and CDR2 sequences are LNHNV and YYDKDF (reference sequence). There are 16 residues in the CDR3. The CDR3 region has the DNA TGTGCCACCAGCAGGGGCGGGACAGGGGGACCAGAGACCCAGTACTTC. Its translation: CATSRGGTGGPETQYF.

This clonotype has only a few counts. V gene TRBV20-1 combines with J gene TRBJ1-5; 8 bases agree with TRBD1. Germline V lookup: CDR1 DFQATT, CDR2 SNEGSKA (reference sequence). V trimming: 0 bases; J trimming: 5 bases; junction bases outside the gene matches: 12. The CDR3 runs 17 residues. CDR3 sequence reads: CSARDSLFRGRDQPQHF. As DNA, the CDR3 is TGCAGTGCTAGAGATAGCTTGTTCAGGGGGCGTGATCAGCCCCAGCATTTT.

The rearrangement joins TRBV7-9 to TRBJ1-4, with D maybe TRBD1 (5 bases). The CDR3 has 15 residues. V lost 1 base to trimming and J lost 8 bases, with 14 bases between them. Germline V CDR1 and CDR2: SEHNR, FQNEAQ (reference sequence). Here the CDR3 reads CASSLGTIVGEKLFF. CDR3 in DNA: TGTGCCAGCAGCTTAGGGACAATTGTTGGAGAAAAACTGTTTTTT.

Only a few counts were recorded for this clonotype. This chain uses TRBV29-1 with TRBJ2-2; a weak D match, TRBD2 (6 bases). Trimming took 7 bases from V and 4 from J, leaving 13 bases between them. Germline loops: CDR1 SQVTM, CDR2 ANQGSEA. The CDR3 loop spans 13 amino acids. The CDR3, as DNA: TGCAGCGCCGATGGGGGGACCACCGGGGAGCTGTTTTTT. Residues: CSADGGTTGELFF.

This clonotype has more than one count but fewer than ten. The J gene is TRBJ2-5, the V gene TRBV5-6; 7 positions agree with TRBD2. V shed 4 bases, J shed 0 bases, and the junction held 3 bases outside the gene matches. Germline values: CDR1 SGHDT, CDR2 YYEEEE. The CDR3 has 14 residues. The CDR3 DNA sequence: TGTGCCAGCAGCACTCTAGCGGACCAAGAGACCCAGTACTTC. This encodes CASSTLADQETQYF.

The chain employs TRBV4-2 and TRBJ2-5; 8 bases are a match to TRBD2. The end of the DNA is better explained by TRBJ2-7, so the J call may be wrong. This CDR3 is built from 15 residues. In germline, CDR1 is LGHNA, CDR2 YNFKEQ. The CDR3 DNA sequence: TGTGCCAGCAGCCAAGTGGCCGGGACTAGTAACGAGCAGTACTTC. Residues: CASSQVAGTSNEQYF.

This clonotype occurred a few times. V and J are TRBV7-2 and TRBJ1-6; D not certain. The CDR3 runs 14 residues. The V end was cut by 1 base, the J end by 7 bases, with 8 bases between. Germline CDR1 reads SGHTA; CDR2 reads FQGNSA. The CDR3 protein is CASSLGARNSPLHF. The CDR3 bases are TGTGCCAGCAGCTTAGGTGCAAGAAATTCACCCCTCCACTTT.

This chain links TRBV6-4 with TRBJ1-1; D may be TRBD1 (5 bases). The CDR3 has 13 amino acids. V gave up 6 bases and J gave up 0 bases, with 8 bases separating them. Looked up from germline, CDR1 is MRHNA and CDR2 is SNTAGT. The CDR3: CASSRELNTEAFF. CDR3 nucleotide sequence: TGTGCCAGCAGCAGGGAATTGAACACTGAAGCTTTCTTT.